This section outlines one TCR beta chain sequence together with its context. As yet, its antigen is unknown. A read error may account for a junction end that differs from germline. Primers for the PCR totalled 60 Vbeta and 13 Jbeta. Profiling relied on immunoSEQ multiplex PCR, and the TCRdb table lists in-frame clones only, not all of them. This table has tens of thousands of clones, over 70% appearing once. The data were obtained in a study of cytomegalovirus exposure and HLA in healthy donors. Findings and caveats of the study: A later look showed TCR association rates differing by HLA locus, highest for DRB1 and lowest for HLA-C. Later genetic work tied a missense DCLRE1C variant to beta-chain V and J trimming.

CDR1 is SNHLY, CDR2 FYNNEI, per germline. The CDR3 consists of 13 residues. The rearrangement links TRBV2 to TRBJ1-2; D possibly corresponds to TRBD1 (6 bases). This clonotype originated in a man in his fifties in good health and CMV-seropositive. The specimen sequenced was PBMCs. The CDR3, as DNA: TGTGCCAGCAGTGCCGTAGGACAGCTGAAGGATCACTTC. Translation gives CASSAVGQLKDHF.